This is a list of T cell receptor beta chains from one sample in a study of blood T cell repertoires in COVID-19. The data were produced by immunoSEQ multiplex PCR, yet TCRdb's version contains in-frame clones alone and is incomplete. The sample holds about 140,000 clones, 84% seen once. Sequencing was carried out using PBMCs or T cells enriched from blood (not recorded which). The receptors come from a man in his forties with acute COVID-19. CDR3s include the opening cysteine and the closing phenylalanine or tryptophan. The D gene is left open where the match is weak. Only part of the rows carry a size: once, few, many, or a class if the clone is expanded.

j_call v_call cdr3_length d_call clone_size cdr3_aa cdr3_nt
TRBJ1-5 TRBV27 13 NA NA CASSLSVSQPQHF TGTGCCAGCAGTTTATCTGTGAGTCAGCCCCAGCATTTT
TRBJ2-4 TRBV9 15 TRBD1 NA CASSANRDSLNIQYF TGTGCCAGCAGCGCAAACCGGGACAGCTTAAACATTCAGTACTTC
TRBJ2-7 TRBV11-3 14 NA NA CASSLTANSYEQYF TGTGCCAGCAGCTTAACAGCCAACTCCTACGAGCAGTACTTC
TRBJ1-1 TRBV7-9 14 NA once CASSLSNRVVHAFF TGTGCCAGCAGCCTCTCAAACAGGGTGGTCCACGCTTTCTTT
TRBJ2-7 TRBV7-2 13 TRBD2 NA CASSLVAGHEQYF TGTGCCAGCAGCTTAGTAGCGGGCCACGAGCAGTACTTC
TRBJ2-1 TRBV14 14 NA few CASSQTGNYNEQFF TGTGCCAGCAGCCAAACAGGGAACTACAATGAGCAGTTCTTC
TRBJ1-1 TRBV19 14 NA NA CASSQTPMNTEAFF TGTGCCAGTAGCCAGACACCAATGAACACTGAAGCTTTCTTT
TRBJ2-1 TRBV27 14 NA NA CASSSQGQYNEQFF TGTGCCAGCAGTTCGCAAGGACAGTACAATGAGCAGTTCTTC
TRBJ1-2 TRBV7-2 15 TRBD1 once CASSPTGGDTYGYTF TGTGCCAGCAGCCCAACAGGGGGCGATACCTATGGCTACACCTTC
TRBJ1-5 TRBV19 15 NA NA CASNPQRAGNQPQHF TGTGCCAGTAACCCCCAGAGGGCCGGCAATCAGCCCCAGCATTTT
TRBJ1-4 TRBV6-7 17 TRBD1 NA CASSPRRSGQSNEKLFF TGTGCCAGCAGTCCCCGGAGGTCGGGACAGTCTAATGAAAAACTGTTTTTT
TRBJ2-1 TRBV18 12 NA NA CASSPDTVDVFF TGTGCCAGCTCACCCGACACAGTGGATGTCTTCTTC
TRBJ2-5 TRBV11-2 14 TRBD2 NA CASSDRTSGGTQYF TGTGCCAGCAGCGATCGGACTAGCGGGGGCACCCAGTACTTC
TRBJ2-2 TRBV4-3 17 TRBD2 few CASSQDQAGGNTGELFF TGCGCCAGCAGCCAAGATCAGGCGGGGGGGAACACCGGGGAGCTGTTTTTT
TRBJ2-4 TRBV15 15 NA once CATSRDLVGGNIQYF TGTGCCACCAGCAGAGATTTGGTGGGGGGAAACATTCAGTACTTC
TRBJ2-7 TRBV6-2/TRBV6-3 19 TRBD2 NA CASSYSSYKLAGGSYEQYF TGTGCCAGCAGTTACTCGAGCTACAAACTAGCGGGGGGTTCCTACGAGCAGTACTTC
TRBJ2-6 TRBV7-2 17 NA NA CASNPQTGLSGANVLTF TGTGCCAGCAATCCTCAGACAGGCCTCTCTGGGGCCAACGTCCTGACTTTC
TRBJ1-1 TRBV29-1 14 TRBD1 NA CSARTGGRNTEAFF TGCAGCGCACGGACAGGCGGAAGAAACACTGAAGCTTTCTTT
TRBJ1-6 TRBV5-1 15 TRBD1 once CASSLAGQVYSPLHF TGCGCCAGCAGCTTGGCGGGACAGGTCTATTCACCCCTCCACTTT
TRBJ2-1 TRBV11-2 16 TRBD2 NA CASSLGFGRAVDEQFF TGTGCCAGCAGCTTGGGCTTCGGGAGGGCCGTGGATGAGCAGTTCTTC
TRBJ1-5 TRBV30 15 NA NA CAWSGGHNSNQPQHF TGTGCCTGGAGTGGGGGGCATAATAGCAATCAGCCCCAGCATTTT
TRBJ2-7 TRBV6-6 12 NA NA CASSYSDFGQYF TGTGCCAGCAGTTACTCCGATTTCGGGCAGTACTTC
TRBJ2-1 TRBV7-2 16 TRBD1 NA CASSLASRGPYNEQFF TGTGCCAGCAGCTTAGCGTCCAGGGGGCCCTACAATGAGCAGTTCTTC
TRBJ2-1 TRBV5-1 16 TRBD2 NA CASSLTSGSSYNEQFF TGCGCCAGCAGCTTGACTAGCGGGAGCTCCTACAATGAGCAGTTCTTC
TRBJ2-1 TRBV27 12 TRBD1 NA CASKGAGLREFF TGTGCCAGCAAGGGGGCGGGCCTCCGGGAGTTCTTC
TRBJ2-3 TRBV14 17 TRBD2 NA CASSEDPSGRVTDTQYF TGTGCCAGCAGCGAAGACCCATCCGGGAGGGTGACAGATACGCAGTATTTT
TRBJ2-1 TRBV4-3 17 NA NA CASSQDFPQVLGTSEFF TGCGCCAGCAGCCAAGATTTCCCCCAGGTACTGGGCACTTCGGAGTTCTTC
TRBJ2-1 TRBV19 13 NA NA CASSTPAGDEQFF TGTGCCAGTAGTACGCCCGCAGGGGATGAGCAGTTCTTC
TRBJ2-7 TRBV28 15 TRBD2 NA CASSPAGVRGHEQYF TGTGCCAGCAGCCCCGCGGGAGTAAGGGGTCACGAGCAGTACTTC